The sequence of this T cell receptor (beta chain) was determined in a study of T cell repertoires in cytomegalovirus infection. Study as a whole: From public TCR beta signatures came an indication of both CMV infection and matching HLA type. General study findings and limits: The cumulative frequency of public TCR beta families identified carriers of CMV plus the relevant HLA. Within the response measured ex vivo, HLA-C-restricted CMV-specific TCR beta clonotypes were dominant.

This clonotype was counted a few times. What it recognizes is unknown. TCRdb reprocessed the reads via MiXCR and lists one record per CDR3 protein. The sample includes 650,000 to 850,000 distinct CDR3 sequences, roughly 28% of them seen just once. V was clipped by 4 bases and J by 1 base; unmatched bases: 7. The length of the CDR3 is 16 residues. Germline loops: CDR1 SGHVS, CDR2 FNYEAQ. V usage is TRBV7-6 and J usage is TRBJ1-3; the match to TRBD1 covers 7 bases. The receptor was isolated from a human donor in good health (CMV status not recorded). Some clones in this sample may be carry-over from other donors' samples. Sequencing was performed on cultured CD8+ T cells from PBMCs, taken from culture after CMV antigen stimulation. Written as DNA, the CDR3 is TGTGCCAGCAGCTCCAGGGGGACAGTTTCTGGAAACACCATATATTTT. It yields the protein CASSSRGTVSGNTIYF. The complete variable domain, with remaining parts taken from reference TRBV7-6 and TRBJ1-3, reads GAGVSQSPRYKVTKRGQDVALRCDPISGHVSLYWYRQALGQGPEFLTYFNYEAQQDKSGLPNDRFSAERPEGSISTLTIQRTEQRDSAMYRCASSSRGTVSGNTIYFGEGSWLTVV.